Listed here are 30 T cell receptor beta chains from one sample, sequenced in a study of T cell repertoires in cytomegalovirus infection. For these receptors, no antigen is known. Via MiXCR, TCRdb re-called the reads, giving one row per CDR3 protein. The sample yields roughly 920,000 distinct CDR3 sequences, 30% to 40% seen once. The sequenced sample was cultured CD8+ T cells from PBMCs, obtained from culture after CMV antigen stimulation. The origin of the receptors is a human donor in good health (CMV status not recorded). Some clones in this sample may be carry-over from other donors' samples.

The table lists this clonotype with many counts. V gene TRBV7-2 combines with J gene TRBJ2-3, with 9 nucleotides matching TRBD2. This CDR3 has 16 residues. J gave up 0 bases and V 5 bases, and 6 bases lay outside the gene matches. CDR1 is SGHTA, CDR2 FQGNSA, per germline. The CDR3 loop reads CASSLRLAASTDTQYF. The CDR3 nucleotides are TGTGCCAGCAGCCTCCGACTAGCGGCTAGCACAGATACGCAGTATTTT.

The J gene is TRBJ2-1, the V gene TRBV20-1; D is ambiguous. This CDR3 comprises 14 residues. V lost 0 bases and J lost 3, with 9 bases in between. CDR1 is DFQATT and CDR2 is SNEGSKA in the germline V gene (reference sequence). The CDR3 nucleotides are TGCAGTGCTAGAGATGTGACGGGCTACAATGAGCAGTTCTTC. Its translation: CSARDVTGYNEQFF.

Concerning this clonotype: The junction does not match germline at one end; this may be a read error. The chain combines TRBV5-1 with TRBJ2-6, with D hard to call. This CDR3 has 15 residues. The germline CDR1 and CDR2 sequences are SGHRS and YFSETQ. CDR3 sequence reads: CVSSASTSGANVLTF. The CDR3 DNA is TGCGTCAGCAGCGCGAGTACCTCTGGGGCCAACGTCCTGACTTTC.

This clonotype was seen a few times. V and J are TRBV7-9 and TRBJ2-3; TRBD2 agrees at 11 bases. The CDR3 is 18 residues long. Germline CDR1 is SEHNR and CDR2 is FQNEAQ (reference sequence). After removal of 5 bases from V and 4 bases from J, the junction contained 14 bases not matched to a gene. This chain's CDR3 is CASSATTIAGGRADTQYF. CDR3 nucleotides: TGTGCCAGCAGCGCAACGACAATAGCGGGGGGGCGCGCAGATACGCAGTATTTT.

The V and J genes are TRBV27 and TRBJ2-3; no clear D. Trimming removed 7 bases at V and 2 bases at J, with 16 bases between. The CDR3 is 15 residues long. Germline V gives CDR1 MNHEY, CDR2 SMNVEV (reference sequence). In nucleotides, the CDR3 is TGTGCCAGCAAGTACGGAGACTTCCCCACAGATACGCAGTATTTT. Translation: CASKYGDFPTDTQYF.

The chain uses TRBV7-8 and TRBJ2-1; possible D gene TRBD2, 6 bases. The germline CDR1 and CDR2 sequences are SGHVS and FQNEAQ. V lost 5 bases and J 10 bases, leaving 12 bases between the germline ends. The CDR3 consists of 12 residues. In DNA, the CDR3 is TGTGCCAGCAGCCCAGTAGCGGAAGAGCAGTTCTTC. This codes for CASSPVAEEQFF.

V gene TRBV27 combines with J gene TRBJ1-6; no clear D. This CDR3 spans 14 amino acids. The germline V gene encodes CDR1 MNHEY and CDR2 SMNVEV (reference sequence). The V end was cut by 3 bases, the J end by 6 bases, with 9 bases between. The CDR3 sequence: CASSFKGFNSPLHF. In nucleotides, the CDR3 is TGTGCCAGCAGTTTTAAAGGGTTTAATTCACCCCTCCACTTT.

This clonotype has a count of ten or more. The chain uses TRBV7-2 and TRBJ1-1; unclear D gene. This CDR3 region has 15 residues. CDR1 and CDR2 from the germline V gene are SGHTA and FQGNSA. V dropped 6 bases and J dropped 1 base, with 15 bases sitting between them. CDR3 in amino acids: CASSIRMGSNTEAFF. CDR3 sequence (DNA): TGTGCCAGCAGTATTAGGATGGGTTCGAACACTGAAGCTTTCTTT. Using reference TRBV7-2 and TRBJ1-1 for the parts outside the CDR3, the full variable domain is GAGVSQSPSNKVTEKGKDVELRCDPISGHTALYWYRQSLGQGLEFLIYFQGNSAPDKSGLPSDRFSAERTGGSVSTLTIQRTQQEDSAVYLCASSIRMGSNTEAFFGQGTRLTVV.

Notes on this clonotype: The junction departs from germline at one end; a sequencing error may be responsible. This rearrangement joins TRBV11-2 to TRBJ2-1; D possibly matches TRBD1 or TRBD2 (5 bases each). Per the germline V gene, CDR1 is SGHAT and CDR2 is FQNNGV. This CDR3 region has 16 residues. This CDR3 is CACSFPREGPGIEQFF. DNA for the CDR3: TGTGCCTGCAGCTTCCCCAGAGAGGGGCCAGGAATTGAGCAGTTCTTC.

This clonotype was observed a handful of times. The V call is TRBV9, the J call TRBJ1-1, with D tentatively TRBD1 (5 bases). The CDR3 length is 14 residues. Trimming left V 0 bases short and J 4 bases short, with 10 bases between. The germline V gene has CDR1 SGDLS and CDR2 YYNGEE. CDR3 sequence reads: CASSVGGAATEAFF. CDR3 nucleotides: TGTGCCAGCAGCGTAGGCGGGGCGGCCACTGAAGCTTTCTTT.

The chain has TRBV13 and TRBJ2-7; D unclear. CDR1 PRHDT and CDR2 FYEKMQ come from the germline V gene (reference sequence). The germline V and J ends were trimmed by 6 bases and 6 bases, with 15 bases remaining between them. This CDR3 is built from 13 residues. Written as DNA, the CDR3 is TGTGCCAGCAGTCCCGGGCAGGCCGTCGAGCAGTACTTC. Encoded protein: CASSPGQAVEQYF.

This clonotype was counted ten times or more. This chain connects TRBV10-3 to TRBJ2-1; D ambiguous. The CDR3 consists of 14 residues. Germline V gene sequence: CDR1 ENHRY, CDR2 SYGVKD. The germline V and J ends were trimmed by 8 bases and 0 bases, with 11 bases remaining between them. CDR3 in amino acids: CAIGRRSSYNEQFF. CDR3 sequence (DNA): TGTGCCATCGGCCGGCGGTCCTCCTACAATGAGCAGTTCTTC.

This clonotype came up a few times. The chain links TRBV7-8 to TRBJ1-4; possibly TRBD1 for D (6 bases). The ends were cut back, 2 bases at V and 8 bases at J, with 21 bases in the middle. Germline loops: CDR1 SGHVS, CDR2 FQNEAQ. The CDR3 contains 17 residues. DNA for the CDR3: TGTGCCAGCAGCTTACTCATGAGGGGGGATCGCCGCGAAAAACTGTTTTTT. Encoded protein: CASSLLMRGDRREKLFF.

This sequence joins TRBV29-1 and TRBJ1-2; 7 bases are a match to TRBD1. The V gene's germline CDR1 is SQVTM and CDR2 ANQGSEA. The CDR3 has 12 amino acids. The J segment lost 1 base and the V segment lost 7 bases, leaving 3 bases of the junction unmatched. As DNA, the CDR3 is TGCAGCGAAGGGACAGATAACTATGGCTACACCTTC. It encodes CSEGTDNYGYTF.

A few counts support this clonotype. The CDR3 DNA reads TGTGCCACCAGTGATGCATCTTACAATGAGCAGTTCTTC. Amino acid sequence: CATSDASYNEQFF. This chain connects TRBV24-1 to TRBJ2-1; D call uncertain. Germline CDR1 reads KGHDR; CDR2 reads SFDVKD. The CDR3 consists of 13 residues. Trimming took off 3 bases at V and 4 bases at J, with 6 bases between the two ends.

V and J are TRBV7-6 and TRBJ2-5, with TRBD2 identical over 11 bases. Germline CDR1 SGHVS, CDR2 FNYEAQ. V dropped 3 bases and J dropped 5; count of bases not matched to a gene: 5. This CDR3 region has 15 residues. The CDR3 reads CASSLATSGVETQYF. The CDR3 DNA reads TGTGCCAGCAGCTTGGCGACTAGCGGGGTTGAGACCCAGTACTTC.

This clonotype was counted ten times or more. The V call is TRBV7-6, the J call TRBJ1-2; D ambiguous. Trimming took 3 bases from V and 3 from J, leaving 8 bases between them. The CDR3 extends over 13 amino acids. The germline CDR1 and CDR2 sequences are SGHVS and FNYEAQ. The CDR3 sequence is CASSFGTDYGYTF. CDR3 nucleotide sequence: TGTGCCAGCAGCTTTGGCACAGACTATGGCTACACCTTC. The full variable domain, in which reference TRBV7-6 and TRBJ1-2 provide the parts outside the CDR3, is GAGVSQSPRYKVTKRGQDVALRCDPISGHVSLYWYRQALGQGPEFLTYFNYEAQQDKSGLPNDRFSAERPEGSISTLTIQRTEQRDSAMYRCASSFGTDYGYTFGSGTRLTVV.

The chain combines TRBV15 with TRBJ2-5, with D tentatively TRBD2 (7 bases). The germline V gene encodes CDR1 LNHNV and CDR2 YYDKDF (reference sequence). This CDR3 spans 17 amino acids. V was cut by 0 bases and J by 3 bases, with 17 bases left in between. DNA for the CDR3: TGTGCCACCAGCAGAGATCGCCTGTGGGGGGGCGAAGAGACCCAGTACTTC. Translated, it gives CATSRDRLWGGEETQYF.

This clonotype was seen ten or more times. The CDR3 reads CASSLDAGDATNEKLFF. CDR3 bases: TGTGCCAGCAGCTTAGATGCAGGGGATGCAACTAATGAAAAACTGTTTTTT. The chain uses TRBV7-6 and TRBJ1-4, with a weak D call TRBD1 (6 bases). V was clipped by 1 base and J by 0 bases, with 12 bases between them. The length of the CDR3 is 17 residues. Per the germline V gene, CDR1 is SGHVS and CDR2 is FNYEAQ. The full variable domain, with the rest looked up from reference TRBV7-6 and TRBJ1-4, is GAGVSQSPRYKVTKRGQDVALRCDPISGHVSLYWYRQALGQGPEFLTYFNYEAQQDKSGLPNDRFSAERPEGSISTLTIQRTEQRDSAMYRCASSLDAGDATNEKLFFGSGTQLSVL.

As to this clonotype: A junction boundary mismatches the germline segment, possibly from a read error. The chain has TRBV10-3 and TRBJ2-5; D possibly matches TRBD1 or TRBD2 (5 bases each). Germline CDR1 reads ENHRY; CDR2 reads SYGVKD. There are 16 residues in the CDR3. CDR3 sequence: CAINEPWDGRKKGQYF. The CDR3 bases are TGTGCCATCAATGAGCCTTGGGACGGACGGAAAAAAGGCCAGTACTTC.

Only a few counts were recorded for this clonotype. This rearrangement joins TRBV6-2 or TRBV6-3 to TRBJ2-7; TRBD1 agrees at 11 bases. CDR3 length: 14 residues. V lost 7 bases, J lost 1 base, and 3 bases stayed unmatched. Per the germline V gene, CDR1 is MNHEY and CDR2 is SVGEGT. Here the CDR3 reads CASIGTGGSYEQYF. DNA of the CDR3: TGTGCCAGCATCGGGACAGGGGGATCCTACGAGCAGTACTTC.

As to this clonotype: This CDR3 fails to terminate in the conserved phenylalanine or tryptophan, so it likely reflects a read error. The rearrangement uses TRBV7-9 and TRBJ1-2, with a weak D call TRBD1 (5 bases). Looked up from germline, CDR1 is SEHNR and CDR2 is FQNEAQ (reference sequence). Deletions cut 4 bases from V and 3 bases from J, with 15 bases between. The CDR3 has 15 residues. This CDR3 is CASSYAEGADYGYTS. CDR3 sequence (DNA): TGTGCCAGCAGCTATGCAGAAGGGGCGGACTATGGCTACACCTCC.

There are a few counts of this clonotype. V gene TRBV20-1 combines with J gene TRBJ1-2; the match to TRBD1 covers 10 bases. Germline V gene lookup returns CDR1 DFQATT and CDR2 SNEGSKA (reference sequence). The V gene end was trimmed by 3 bases and the J gene end by 8 bases; junction bases not matched to a gene: 12. This CDR3 is built from 15 residues. CDR3 DNA sequence: TGCAGTGCTAGCCAAATCGAGGACAGGGGGATCGGCTACACCTTC. This gives the protein CSASQIEDRGIGYTF.

The table lists this clonotype with many counts. This rearrangement joins TRBV7-2 to TRBJ2-1; 10 nucleotides align to TRBD1. The CDR3 loop spans 17 amino acids. The germline CDR1 and CDR2 sequences are SGHTA and FQGNSA. Unmatched junction bases numbered 9, after V lost 3 bases and J lost 4 bases. CDR3 protein: CASSFRRDRGQYNEQFF. The CDR3, as DNA: TGTGCCAGCAGCTTCCGCCGGGACAGGGGTCAATACAATGAGCAGTTCTTC.

In its sample, this clonotype was seen once. This likely comes from a read error, as the CDR3 has no conserved phenylalanine or tryptophan at its end. The rearrangement uses TRBV4-2 and TRBJ1-2; 8 bases are shared with TRBD1. The V and J ends lost 2 bases and 6 bases, in that order; junction bases with no gene match: 11. CDR3 length equals 16 residues. Germline loops: CDR1 LGHNA, CDR2 YNFKEQ. The CDR3 nucleotides read TGTGCCAGCAGCCAAAATGGACAGGGTGGACCTGATGGCTACACCTCC. The encoded protein is CASSQNGQGGPDGYTS.

This clonotype was counted only a few times. The chain is built from TRBV19 and TRBJ1-2, with no clear D. This CDR3 has 14 residues. V dropped 4 bases and J dropped 4 bases, with 13 bases sitting between them. Germline CDR1 LNHDA, CDR2 SQIVND (reference sequence). The CDR3 DNA reads as TGTGCCAGTAGTACTACCTGGATGGGCTATGGCTACACCTTC. This gives the protein CASSTTWMGYGYTF.

This clonotype was picked up a small number of times. J is TRBJ1-2 and V is TRBV6-2 or TRBV6-3; D unresolved. Germline-derived CDR1 and CDR2 are MNHEY and SVGEGT. V lost 4 bases, J lost 8 bases, and 14 bases lay in between. CDR3 length equals 13 residues. CDR3 residues: CASSSRVSWGYTF. The CDR3 DNA reads as TGTGCCAGCAGTTCCCGCGTGTCTTGGGGCTACACCTTC.

There are a few counts of this clonotype. V and J are TRBV7-8 and TRBJ2-2, with 8 bases identical to TRBD2. This CDR3 contains 15 residues. Germline CDR1 SGHVS, CDR2 FQNEAQ. Losses at the gene ends were 3 bases for V and 3 bases for J; bases not matched to a gene: 3. Here the CDR3 DNA reads TGTGCCAGCAGCTTCTGGACTAGCTACACCGGGGAGCTGTTTTTT. Protein sequence: CASSFWTSYTGELFF.

This clonotype occurred many times. The gene calls are TRBV7-6 and TRBJ2-1; weak D call: TRBD1 (6 bases). With 1 base removed from V and 2 bases from J, the gap between germline ends came to 12 bases. The germline CDR1 and CDR2 sequences are SGHVS and FNYEAQ. The CDR3 loop spans 16 amino acids. Here the CDR3 DNA reads TGTGCCAGCAGCTTAGAACAGGGCGGTACCTACAATGAGCAGTTCTTC. It is translated as CASSLEQGGTYNEQFF.

This clonotype was counted only a few times. The chain combines TRBV6-6 with TRBJ2-1; 9 bases align to TRBD2. This CDR3 comprises 13 residues. Germline V gene data show CDR1 as MNHNY and CDR2 as SVGAGI (reference sequence). The V gene end was trimmed by 8 bases and the J gene end by 4 bases; junction bases not matched to a gene: 3. Written as DNA, the CDR3 is TGTGCCAGCGGACTAGCGACTTACAATGAGCAGTTCTTC. Its translation: CASGLATYNEQFF.